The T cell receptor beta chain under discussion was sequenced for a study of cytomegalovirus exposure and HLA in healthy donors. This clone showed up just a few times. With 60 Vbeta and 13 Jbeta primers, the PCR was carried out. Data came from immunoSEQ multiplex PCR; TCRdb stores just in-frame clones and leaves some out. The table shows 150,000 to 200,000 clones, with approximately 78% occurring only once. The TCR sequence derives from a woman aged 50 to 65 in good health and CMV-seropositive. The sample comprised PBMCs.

The CDR3 sequence is CASSPQGAGANVLTF. Written as DNA, the CDR3 is TGTGCCAGCTCACCACAAGGGGCAGGGGCCAACGTCCTGACTTTC. The V call is TRBV18, the J call TRBJ2-6; D may be TRBD1 (5 bases). Trimming shortened V by 1 base and J by 4 bases, and 8 bases separated the two germline ends. Germline loops: CDR1 KGHSH, CDR2 LQKENI. There are 15 residues in the CDR3. The full variable domain, its missing parts supplied by reference TRBV18 and TRBJ2-6, is NAGVMQNPRHLVRRRGQEARLRCSPMKGHSHVYWYRQLPEEGLKFMVYLQKENIIDESGMPKERFSAEFPKEGPSILRIQQVVRGDSAAYFCASSPQGAGANVLTFGAGSRLTVL.